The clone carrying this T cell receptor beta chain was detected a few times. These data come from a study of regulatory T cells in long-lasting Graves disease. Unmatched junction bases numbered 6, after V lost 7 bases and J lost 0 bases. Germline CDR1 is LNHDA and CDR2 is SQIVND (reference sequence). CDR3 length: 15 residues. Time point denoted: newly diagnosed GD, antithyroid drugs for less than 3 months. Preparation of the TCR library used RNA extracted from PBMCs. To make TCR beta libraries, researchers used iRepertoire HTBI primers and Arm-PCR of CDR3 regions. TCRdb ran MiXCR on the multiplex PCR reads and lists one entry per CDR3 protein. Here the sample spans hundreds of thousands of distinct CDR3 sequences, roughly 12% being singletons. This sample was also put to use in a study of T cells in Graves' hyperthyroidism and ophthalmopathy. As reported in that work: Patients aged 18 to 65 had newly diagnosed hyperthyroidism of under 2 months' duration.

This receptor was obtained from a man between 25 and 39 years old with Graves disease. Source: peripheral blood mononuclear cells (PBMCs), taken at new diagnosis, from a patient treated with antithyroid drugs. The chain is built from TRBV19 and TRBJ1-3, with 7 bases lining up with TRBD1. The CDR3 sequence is CASIPGQLSGNTIYF. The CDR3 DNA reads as TGTGCCAGTATTCCGGGACAGCTCTCTGGAAACACCATATATTTT.